What follows are 21 T cell receptor beta chains derived from one specimen sequenced in a study of PD-L1 blockade in urothelial cancer. Data came from immunoSEQ multiplex PCR; TCRdb stores just in-frame clones and leaves some out. The data contain about 88,000 clones, more than 85% of them singletons. Sequencing was performed on PBMCs, taken around atezolizumab (anti-PD-L1) treatment. The receptor source for this set is a man aged 60-69 years with urothelial cancer.

The chain recombines TRBV29-1 with TRBJ2-5; 8 bases fit TRBD1. The V gene's germline CDR1 is SQVTM and CDR2 ANQGSEA. The CDR3 contains 13 residues. Trimming took 6 bases from V and 4 from J; bases not matched to a gene: 7. CDR3 bases: TGCAGCGTAAGTGACAGGGGAGGAGAGACCCAGTACTTC. Translation gives CSVSDRGGETQYF.

V usage is TRBV4-3 and J usage is TRBJ2-1; TRBD1 agrees at 7 bases. The CDR3 runs to 18 residues. V gave up 0 bases and J gave up 6 bases; unmatched junction bases: 14. The germline V gene has CDR1 LGHNA and CDR2 YSLEER. DNA for the CDR3: TGCGCCAGCAGCCAAGAATTAGGGGGCGGATCCTACTTCAATGAGCAGTTCTTC. Translating gives CASSQELGGGSYFNEQFF.

This clone rates as medium-sized. V is TRBV6-4 and J is TRBJ1-2, with D possibly TRBD1 on 5 matching bases. The ends were cut back, 0 bases at V and 5 bases at J, with 7 bases in the middle. The CDR3 consists of 13 residues. Germline V lookup: CDR1 MRHNA, CDR2 SNTAGT. CDR3 sequence: CASSDSTAYGYTF. DNA for the CDR3: TGTGCCAGCAGTGACTCGACAGCATATGGCTACACCTTC.

This chain links TRBV6-5 with TRBJ2-3; D may be TRBD2 (5 bases). From germline, CDR1 is MNHEY and CDR2 SVGAGI. V lost 0 bases and J lost 4, with 11 bases in between. CDR3 length equals 15 residues. The CDR3 DNA sequence: TGTGCCAGCAGTTACTCGTCGGGATCTTCAGATACGCAGTATTTT. Its protein is CASSYSSGSSDTQYF.

The chain links TRBV2 to TRBJ1-2; D ambiguous. The V gene lost 5 bases and the J gene lost 0 bases, with 22 bases spanning the gap. This CDR3 region has 18 residues. Germline assignment: CDR1 SNHLY and CDR2 FYNNEI. The CDR3 loop is CASSPNPPLSPSNYGYTF. In DNA, the CDR3 is TGTGCCAGCAGTCCTAACCCCCCGCTTTCTCCATCTAACTATGGCTACACCTTC.

V usage is TRBV10-3 and J usage is TRBJ1-1; 9 bases agree with TRBD1. Germline assignment: CDR1 ENHRY and CDR2 SYGVKD. The CDR3 runs to 14 residues. The J segment lost 4 bases and the V segment lost 6 bases, leaving 6 bases of the junction unmatched. DNA of the CDR3: TGTGCCATCAGGCTCGACAGGGGGTCCACTGAAGCTTTCTTT. This sequence encodes CAIRLDRGSTEAFF.

J is TRBJ2-1 and V is TRBV7-9, with TRBD2 matching 12 bases. Germline lookup yields CDR1 SEHNR and CDR2 FQNEAQ (reference sequence). CDR3 length: 14 residues. V was clipped by 6 bases and J by 8 bases; unmatched bases: 5. CDR3 coding DNA: TGTGCCAGCAGACTAGCGGGAGGTGGCGATGAGCAGTTCTTC. The encoded protein is CASRLAGGGDEQFF.

The chain is built from TRBV30 and TRBJ1-2; 8 bases match TRBD1. Germline V lookup: CDR1 GTSNPN, CDR2 SVGIG (reference sequence). This CDR3 has 16 residues. The V gene end was trimmed by 2 bases and the J gene end by 0 bases; junction bases not matched to a gene: 8. The CDR3 DNA is TGTGCCTGGAGTCAAGGACAGGGTGAAGCTAACTATGGCTACACCTTC. Its protein is CAWSQGQGEANYGYTF.

The rearrangement uses TRBV18 and TRBJ2-7; a weak D match, TRBD2 (5 bases). This CDR3 region has 16 residues. From germline, CDR1 is KGHSH and CDR2 LQKENI. V dropped 0 bases and J dropped 0 bases, with 12 bases sitting between them. The CDR3 spells CASSPPQSGGSYEQYF. CDR3 DNA sequence: TGTGCCAGCTCACCACCACAGTCCGGAGGCTCCTACGAGCAGTACTTC.

The chain uses TRBV2 and TRBJ2-7; D is ambiguous. Germline V gene lookup returns CDR1 SNHLY and CDR2 FYNNEI. The CDR3 totals 12 residues. V lost 6 bases, J lost 4 bases, and 10 bases lay in between. The CDR3 DNA sequence: TGTGCCAGCAGACCCCCCCGGTACGAGCAGTACTTC. Amino acids: CASRPPRYEQYF. The complete variable domain, with remaining parts taken from reference TRBV2 and TRBJ2-7, reads EPEVTQTPSHQVTQMGQEVILRCVPISNHLYFYWYRQILGQKVEFLVSFYNNEISEKSEIFDDQFSVERPDGSNFTLKIRSTKLEDSAMYFCASRPPRYEQYFGPGTRLTVT.

The chain couples TRBV5-1 to TRBJ2-7; 9 nucleotides line up with TRBD2. The J segment lost 0 bases and the V segment lost 4 bases, leaving 5 bases of the junction unmatched. The CDR3 contains 15 residues. CDR1 and CDR2 (germline): SGHRS, YFSETQ. The CDR3 bases are TGCGCCAGCAGCACTAGCGGGTTCAGCTCCTACGAGCAGTACTTC. It codes for CASSTSGFSSYEQYF.

The chain has TRBV5-5 and TRBJ2-3, with 14 bases matching TRBD2. The CDR3 totals 18 residues. With V trimmed by 4 bases and J by 1 base, 8 bases remained unmatched. Germline loops: CDR1 SGHKS, CDR2 YYEKEE (reference sequence). CDR3 protein: CASSPRLAGGPRTDTQYF. DNA of the CDR3: TGTGCCAGCAGCCCTAGACTAGCGGGAGGGCCCCGCACAGATACGCAGTATTTT.

The genes are TRBV7-2 and TRBJ1-5; D may be TRBD1 (5 bases). V shed 1 base and J shed 4 bases, with 14 bases lying between them. This CDR3 is 16 amino acids long. Germline V lookup: CDR1 SGHTA, CDR2 FQGNSA. The CDR3 loop is CASSLVASGGNQPQHF. The CDR3 DNA sequence: TGTGCCAGCAGCTTAGTAGCATCCGGGGGAAATCAGCCCCAGCATTTT.

This clone was found a few times. The V call is TRBV9, the J call TRBJ1-2; 9 nucleotides line up with TRBD1. Germline-derived CDR1 and CDR2 are SGDLS and YYNGEE. There are 15 residues in the CDR3. Trimming cost V 0 bases and J 5 bases; bases outside gene matches: 5. The CDR3 is CASSVASGQGYGYTF. The CDR3 DNA follows: TGTGCCAGCAGCGTAGCTTCGGGACAGGGTTATGGCTACACCTTC. The full variable domain, in which reference TRBV9 and TRBJ1-2 provide the parts outside the CDR3, is DSGVTQTPKHLITATGQRVTLRCSPRSGDLSVYWYQQSLDQGLQFLIQYYNGEERAKGNILERFSAQQFPDLHSELNLSSLELGDSALYFCASSVASGQGYGYTFGSGTRLTVV.

J is TRBJ2-7 and V is TRBV6-5; tentative D call: TRBD1 (5 bases). This CDR3 spans 15 amino acids. V lost 0 bases, J lost 0 bases, and 9 bases lay in between. Germline values: CDR1 MNHEY, CDR2 SVGAGI. CDR3 residues: CASSYSYRSSYEQYF. The CDR3 DNA reads as TGTGCCAGCAGTTACTCGTACAGGAGCTCCTACGAGCAGTACTTC.

The chain combines TRBV21-1 with TRBJ1-5. TRBV21-1 counts as a pseudogene. The length of the CDR3 is 16 residues. This chain's CDR3 is CASSKRGGNGNQPQHF. In DNA, the CDR3 is TGTGCCAGCAGCAAACGGGGGGGAAACGGCAATCAGCCCCAGCATTTT.

Note on this clone: The sample contains more than one DNA sequence encoding this CDR3. The chain has TRBV18 and TRBJ1-1; TRBD1 matches at 9 bases. J gave up 2 bases and V 3 bases, and 1 base lay outside the gene matches. The CDR3 runs 14 residues. Germline CDR1 KGHSH, CDR2 LQKENI. CDR3 residues: CASSPGQGNTEAFF. DNA for the CDR3: TGTGCCAGCTCACCGGGACAGGGTAACACTGAAGCTTTCTTT.

The chain couples TRBV7-2 to TRBJ2-3; TRBD2 might be the D (5 bases). CDR1 and CDR2 (germline): SGHTA, FQGNSA. V was trimmed by 4 bases and J by 5 bases, leaving 10 bases between them. CDR3 length: 13 amino acids. The CDR3 loop reads CASSYGIGDTQYF. CDR3 DNA: TGTGCCAGCAGCTACGGGATCGGAGATACGCAGTATTTT.

The V gene is TRBV7-8, the J gene TRBJ2-3; the match to TRBD2 covers 8 bases. Germline V gene data show CDR1 as SGHVS and CDR2 as FQNEAQ. The CDR3 totals 17 residues. J lost 5 bases, V lost 5 bases, and 15 bases had no gene match. Here the CDR3 DNA reads TGTGCCAGCAGCCCCTTAGGCGGAGCGGGAGCCGGAGATACGCAGTATTTT. Translated: CASSPLGGAGAGDTQYF.

The chain recombines TRBV5-6 with TRBJ1-1, with D perhaps matching TRBD1 (6 bases). The germline gives CDR1 SGHDT, CDR2 YYEEEE. There are 14 residues in the CDR3. The V end was cut by 1 base, the J end by 1 base, with 8 bases between. CDR3 coding DNA: TGTGCCAGCAGCTTGCAGGGGCCGAACACTGAAGCTTTCTTT. Its translation: CASSLQGPNTEAFF.

With regard to this clone: The CDR3 carries no conserved terminal phenylalanine or tryptophan, so it likely arises from a read error. The DNA is omitted, as the CDR3 cannot be located on it reliably, and the CDR3 follows TCRdb's listing. The chain links TRBV4-2 to TRBJ2-3; the D call in the table, TRBD1, was not verified against the DNA. CDR1 LGHNA and CDR2 YNFKEQ come from the germline V gene. The length of the CDR3 is 13 amino acids, counting both ends. This chain's CDR3 is CASSPRDTLSRRL.